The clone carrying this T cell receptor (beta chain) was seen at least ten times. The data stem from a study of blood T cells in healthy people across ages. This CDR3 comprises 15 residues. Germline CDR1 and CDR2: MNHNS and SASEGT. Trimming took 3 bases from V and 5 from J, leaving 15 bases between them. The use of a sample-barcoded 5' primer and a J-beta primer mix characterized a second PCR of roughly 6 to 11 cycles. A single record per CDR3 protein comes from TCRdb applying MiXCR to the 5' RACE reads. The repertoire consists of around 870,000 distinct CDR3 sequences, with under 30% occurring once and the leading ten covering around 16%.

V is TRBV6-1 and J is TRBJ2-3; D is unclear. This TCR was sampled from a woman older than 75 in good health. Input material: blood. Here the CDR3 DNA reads TGTGCCAGCAGTGATAGGGTCGAGCTTCAAGATACGCAGTATTTT. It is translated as CASSDRVELQDTQYF.